This T cell receptor (beta chain) was profiled in a study of blood T cells in healthy people across ages. The germline V gene encodes CDR1 SNHLY and CDR2 FYNNEI. The CDR3 is 16 residues long. V was pared by 8 bases and J by 4 bases, with 15 bases of the junction left unmatched. Together with a sample-barcoded 5' primer, a J-beta primer mix was included in a second PCR lasting about 7 to 11 cycles. TCRdb re-derived calls from the 5' RACE reads in MiXCR, one entry per CDR3 protein. Seen here are about 970,000 distinct CDR3 sequences, roughly 50% observed once, and the top ten hold about a fifth. The genes are TRBV2 and TRBJ1-2, with TRBD1 matching 8 bases. Sequencing was performed on blood. This TCR derives from a woman aged 60-75 years in good health. CDR3 in DNA: TGTGCCAGCTCCGGCGACAGGGGCAGGTTATCCTATGGCTACACCTTC. Translation: CASSGDRGRLSYGYTF.